These T cell receptor beta chains were read from a single sample in a study of T cell changes during pregnancy in multiple sclerosis. Some clones are missing from TCRdb's copy, which holds only in-frame ones; the method was immunoSEQ multiplex PCR. The data show fewer than 60,000 clones, approximately 91% seen once. Sequenced material: peripheral blood, taken in the second trimester of pregnancy. All receptors come from a female donor with multiple sclerosis, enrolled in a pregnancy study. Each CDR3 is given with its conserved first and last residue. D genes are given only for firm matches. Size is stated for part of the rows, as once, few or many counts, or as a class when the clone is expanded.

size	V	D	J	DNA	CDR3
.	TRBV10-3	TRBD1	TRBJ2-5	TGTGCCATCAGTGATGGGACAGGCCAAGAGACCCAGTACTTC	CAISDGTGQETQYF
.	TRBV13	.	TRBJ2-4	TGTGCCAGCAGCGAAAGTCAACAGGGAAACATTCAGTACTTC	CASSESQQGNIQYF
.	TRBV5-1	TRBD1	TRBJ1-6	TGCGCCAGCAGCTTGCTGGGACAGGGGGCCCTACCCCTCCACTTT	CASSLLGQGALPLHF
.	TRBV28	.	TRBJ1-1	TGTGCCAGCAGCCTAATGAACACTGAAGCTTTCTTT	CASSLMNTEAFF
.	TRBV5-6	TRBD1	TRBJ1-1	TGTGCCAGCACCACGACAGGGGGGAACACTGAAGCTTTCTTT	CASTTTGGNTEAFF
.	TRBV5-4	TRBD1	TRBJ1-2	TGTGCCAGCAGCAGGGGACAGGGAATCCCCTCAGGCTATGGCTACACCTTC	CASSRGQGIPSGYGYTF
.	TRBV19	.	TRBJ1-4	TGTGCCAGTAGTACAGGGGTCTCGGGTAATGAAAAACTGTTTTTT	CASSTGVSGNEKLFF
.	TRBV15	TRBD1	TRBJ1-2	TGTGCCACCAGCAGAGATCAACAGGGGGATGGCTACACCTTC	CATSRDQQGDGYTF
once	TRBV4-1	TRBD1	TRBJ1-2	TGCGCCAGCAGCCTTCAGACAGGGAACTATGGCTACACCTTC	CASSLQTGNYGYTF
.	TRBV18	TRBD1	TRBJ2-7	TGTGCCAGCTCGCCCGGGACAGGGCGCAACGAGCAGTACTTC	CASSPGTGRNEQYF
.	TRBV5-1	TRBD1	TRBJ2-1	TGCGCCAGCAGTCTTGTACAGGGGGCGCGTGAGCAGTTCTTC	CASSLVQGAREQFF
once	TRBV30	TRBD2	TRBJ2-1	TGTGCCTGGAGAGCGCTAGCGGGCTTTAATGAGCAGTTCTTC	CAWRALAGFNEQFF
.	TRBV2	.	TRBJ1-5	TGTGCCAGCAGTCGAGATTTAGGCAATCAGCCCCAGCATTTT	CASSRDLGNQPQHF
.	TRBV18	TRBD1	TRBJ1-4	TGTGCCAGCTCACGACCCGGGGGACAGAAAGAAAAACTGTTTTTT	CASSRPGGQKEKLFF
.	TRBV6-5	.	TRBJ1-5	TGTGCCAGCAGTTACTCGGGTCAGCGGAATCAGCCCCAGCATTTT	CASSYSGQRNQPQHF
.	TRBV4-2	.	TRBJ1-1	TGTGCCAGCAGCCAAGTTGTGTCGGGCGGGGGCCGGACTGAAGCTTTCTTT	CASSQVVSGGGRTEAFF
once	TRBV7-3	.	TRBJ2-2	TGTGCCAGCAGCCACACAGACCCTAAGGGGACCGGGGAGCTGTTTTTT	CASSHTDPKGTGELFF
.	TRBV18	TRBD1	TRBJ1-2	TGTGCCAGCTCATCAGACAGGGAGAATGGCTACACCTTC	CASSSDRENGYTF
.	TRBV28	.	TRBJ1-5	TGTGCCAGCAGTTTTTATGTTTTGGGGGCGAAACGCAATCAGCCCCAGCATTTT	CASSFYVLGAKRNQPQHF
.	TRBV9	TRBD1	TRBJ2-2	TGTGCCAGCACCAAGACGGGACAGGGGGGCACCGGGGAGCTGTTTTTT	CASTKTGQGGTGELFF
.	TRBV7-9	.	TRBJ2-7	TGTGCCAGCAGCTTAGCGCGGGACGGCTCCTACGAGCAGTACTTC	CASSLARDGSYEQYF
.	TRBV19	.	TRBJ1-1	TGTGCCAGTAGTCTCAACTCTGGGCCCCTTGTCGCTGAAGCTTTCTTT	CASSLNSGPLVAEAFF